This T cell receptor beta chain is drawn from a study of the immune and genomic landscape of osteosarcoma. Background on the study: Localized disease at presentation in approximately 80%; roughly 60% were male.

The assay was immunoSEQ multiplex PCR, and TCRdb's table has in-frame clones only and misses some. The data contain about 1,300 clones, approximately 74% of them singletons. Germline CDR1 and CDR2: MNHEY and SVGAGI. V was clipped by 5 bases and J by 4 bases, with 7 bases between them. This CDR3 has 12 residues. Study findings and constraints: No matched normal tissue; external skin and blood data served as benchmarks.

To note about this clone: The antigen remains unidentified.

The receptor was derived from a man between 18 and 35 years old with osteosarcoma. The chain employs TRBV6-5 and TRBJ2-3; D remains unclear. The sample comprised tumor tissue from a local recurrence in the skull. The CDR3: CASSGSADTQYF. The CDR3 region has the DNA TGTGCCAGCAGTGGGTCAGCAGATACGCAGTATTTT.